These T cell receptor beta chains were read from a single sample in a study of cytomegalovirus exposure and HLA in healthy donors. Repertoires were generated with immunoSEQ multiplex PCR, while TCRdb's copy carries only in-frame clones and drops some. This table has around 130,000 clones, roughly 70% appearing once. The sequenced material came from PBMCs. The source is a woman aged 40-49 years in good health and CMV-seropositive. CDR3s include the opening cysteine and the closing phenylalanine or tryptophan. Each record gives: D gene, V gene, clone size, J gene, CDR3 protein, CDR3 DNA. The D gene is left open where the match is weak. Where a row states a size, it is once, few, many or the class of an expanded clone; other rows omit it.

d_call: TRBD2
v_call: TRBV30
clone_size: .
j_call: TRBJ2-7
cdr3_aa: CAWSVGGGSEQYF
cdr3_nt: TGTGCCTGGAGTGTTGGCGGGGGGTCCGAGCAGTACTTC

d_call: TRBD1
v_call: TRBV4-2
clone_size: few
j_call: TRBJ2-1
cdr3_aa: CASSQLGQGAHNEQFF
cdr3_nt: TGTGCCAGCAGCCAATTAGGACAGGGGGCGCACAATGAGCAGTTCTTC

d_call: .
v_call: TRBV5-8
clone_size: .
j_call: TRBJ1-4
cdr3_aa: CASSLDRVKLFF
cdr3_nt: TGTGCCAGCAGCTTGGACAGGGTGAAGCTGTTTTTT

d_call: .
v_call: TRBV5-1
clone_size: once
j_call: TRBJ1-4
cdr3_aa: CASSTDNPKEEKLFF
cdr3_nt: TGCGCCAGCAGCACGGACAATCCGAAGGAGGAAAAACTGTTTTTT

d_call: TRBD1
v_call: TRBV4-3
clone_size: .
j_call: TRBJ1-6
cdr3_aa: CASSQDGTGTNSPLHF
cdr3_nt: TGCGCCAGCAGCCAAGATGGGACAGGGACTAATTCACCCCTCCACTTT

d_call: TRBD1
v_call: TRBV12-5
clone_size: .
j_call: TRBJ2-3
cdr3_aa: CASGLVVRGRGTDTQYF
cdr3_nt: TGTGCTAGTGGTTTGGTGGTCAGGGGGCGCGGCACAGATACGCAGTATTTT

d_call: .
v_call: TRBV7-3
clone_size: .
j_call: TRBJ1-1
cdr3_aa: CASSPDSLLEAFF
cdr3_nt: TGTGCCAGCAGCCCGGACAGTCTGCTTGAAGCTTTCTTT

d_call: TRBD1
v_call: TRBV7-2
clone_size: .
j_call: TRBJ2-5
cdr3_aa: CASSARDSSQETQYF
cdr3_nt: TGTGCCAGCAGCGCCCGGGACAGTTCCCAAGAGACCCAGTACTTC

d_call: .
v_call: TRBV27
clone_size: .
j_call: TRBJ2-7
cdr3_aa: CASSSPGSATLEQYF
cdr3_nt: TGTGCCAGCAGTTCCCCGGGGAGCGCCACCCTCGAGCAGTACTTC

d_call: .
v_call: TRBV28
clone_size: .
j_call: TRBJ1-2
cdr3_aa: CASSPLSYGYTF
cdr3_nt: TGTGCCAGCAGTCCCTTGAGCTATGGCTACACCTTC

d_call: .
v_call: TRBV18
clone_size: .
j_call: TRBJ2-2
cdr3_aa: CASSPTGTGELFF
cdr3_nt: TGTGCCAGCTCACCCACCGGGACCGGGGAGCTGTTTTTT

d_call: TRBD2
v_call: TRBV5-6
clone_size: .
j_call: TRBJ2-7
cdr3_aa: CASSPLRASGTYEQYF
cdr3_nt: TGTGCCAGCAGCCCACTTCGGGCTAGCGGCACCTACGAGCAGTACTTC

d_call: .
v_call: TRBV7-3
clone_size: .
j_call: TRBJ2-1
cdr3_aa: CASSRSGGWEQFF
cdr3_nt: TGTGCCAGCAGCCGAAGCGGAGGATGGGAGCAGTTCTTC

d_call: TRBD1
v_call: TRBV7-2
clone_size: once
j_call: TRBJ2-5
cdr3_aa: CASSLTGGEETQYF
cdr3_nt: TGTGCCAGCAGCTTAACAGGGGGCGAGGAGACCCAGTACTTC

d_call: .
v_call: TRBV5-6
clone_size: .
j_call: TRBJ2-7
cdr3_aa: CASSLVTYEQYF
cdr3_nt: TGTGCCAGCAGCTTGGTCACCTACGAGCAGTACTTC

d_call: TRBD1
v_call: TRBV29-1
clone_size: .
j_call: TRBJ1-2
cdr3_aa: CSVDNGQANYGYTF
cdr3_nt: TGCAGCGTTGATAACGGACAGGCTAACTATGGCTACACCTTC

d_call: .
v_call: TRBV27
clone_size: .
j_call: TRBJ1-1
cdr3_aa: CASSLSPGVNTEAFF
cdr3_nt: TGTGCCAGCAGTTTATCCCCAGGGGTGAACACTGAAGCTTTCTTT

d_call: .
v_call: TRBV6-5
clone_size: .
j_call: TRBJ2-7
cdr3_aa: CASSERFSSYEQYF
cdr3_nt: TGTGCCAGCAGTGAGCGCTTTAGCTCCTACGAGCAGTACTTC

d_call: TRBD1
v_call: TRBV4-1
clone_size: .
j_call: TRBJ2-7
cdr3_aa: CASSPGDSPYEQYF
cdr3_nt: TGCGCCAGCAGCCCTGGGGACAGCCCCTACGAGCAGTACTTC

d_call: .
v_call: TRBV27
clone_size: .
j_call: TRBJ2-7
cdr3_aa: CASSQTASFLGPVHTAYYEQYF
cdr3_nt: TGTGCCAGCAGCCAAACGGCTTCCTTCCTTGGGCCCGTTCACACGGCTTACTACGAGCAGTACTTC

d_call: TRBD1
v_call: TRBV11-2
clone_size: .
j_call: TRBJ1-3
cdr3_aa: CASSLLGQAGNTIYF
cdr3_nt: TGTGCCAGCAGCTTACTGGGACAGGCTGGAAACACCATATATTTT

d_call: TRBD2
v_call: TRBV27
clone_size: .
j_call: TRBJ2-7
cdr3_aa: CASSDSGRVLEQYF
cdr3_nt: TGTGCCAGCAGTGATAGCGGGAGGGTGCTTGAGCAGTACTTC

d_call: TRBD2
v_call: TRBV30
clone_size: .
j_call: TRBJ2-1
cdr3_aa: CAWTLTSGSMAEQFF
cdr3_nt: TGTGCCTGGACCCTGACTAGCGGGAGTATGGCTGAGCAGTTCTTC

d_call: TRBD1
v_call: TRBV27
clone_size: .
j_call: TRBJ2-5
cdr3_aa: CASSIDRTGARETQYF
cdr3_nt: TGTGCCAGCAGTATAGATAGGACAGGGGCCCGAGAGACCCAGTACTTC

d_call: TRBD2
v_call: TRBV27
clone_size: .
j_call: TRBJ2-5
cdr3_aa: CASSLSTSGQETQYF
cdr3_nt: TGTGCCAGCAGTTTATCGACTAGCGGTCAAGAGACCCAGTACTTC

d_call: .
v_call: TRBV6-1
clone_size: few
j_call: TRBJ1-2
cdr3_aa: CASSNKGYTF
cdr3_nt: TGTGCCAGCAGTAACAAGGGCTACACCTTC

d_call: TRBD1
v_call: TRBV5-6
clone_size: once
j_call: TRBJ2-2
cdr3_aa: CASRVLGGADTGELFF
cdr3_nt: TGTGCCAGCAGGGTACTAGGGGGCGCGGACACCGGGGAGCTGTTTTTT

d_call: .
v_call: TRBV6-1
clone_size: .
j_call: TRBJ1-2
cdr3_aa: CASSDRGFYGYTF
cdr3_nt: TGTGCCAGCAGTGACCGGGGTTTCTATGGCTACACCTTC

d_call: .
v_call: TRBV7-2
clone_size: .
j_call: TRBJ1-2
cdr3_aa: CASSLGGPLTGYTF
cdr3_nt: TGTGCCAGCAGCTTAGGAGGGCCACTGACGGGCTACACCTTC

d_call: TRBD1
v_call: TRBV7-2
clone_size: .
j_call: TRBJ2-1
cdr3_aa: CASSYPGQGNYNEQFF
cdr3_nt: TGTGCCAGCAGCTATCCGGGACAGGGTAACTACAATGAGCAGTTCTTC

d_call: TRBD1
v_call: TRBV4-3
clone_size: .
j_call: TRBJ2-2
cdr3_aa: CASSQGPWGQPYTGELFF
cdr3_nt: TGCGCCAGCAGCCAAGGGCCTTGGGGACAGCCCTACACCGGGGAGCTGTTTTTT

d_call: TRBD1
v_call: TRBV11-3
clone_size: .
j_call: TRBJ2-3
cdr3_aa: CASSLVGTGGTQYF
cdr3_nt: TGTGCCAGCAGCTTAGTCGGAACAGGGGGTACGCAGTATTTT

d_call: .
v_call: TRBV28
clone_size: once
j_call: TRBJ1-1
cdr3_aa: CASSLYAQPNTEAFF
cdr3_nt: TGTGCCAGCAGTTTATATGCACAGCCGAACACTGAAGCTTTCTTT

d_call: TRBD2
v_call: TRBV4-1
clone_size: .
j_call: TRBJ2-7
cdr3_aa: CASSQVWTSGGPGEQYF
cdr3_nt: TGCGCCAGCAGCCAAGTTTGGACTAGCGGGGGACCGGGGGAGCAGTACTTC

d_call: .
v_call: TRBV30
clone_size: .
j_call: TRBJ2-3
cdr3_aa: CAWSVSAGTDTQYF
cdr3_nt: TGTGCCTGGAGTGTAAGCGCAGGCACAGATACGCAGTATTTT

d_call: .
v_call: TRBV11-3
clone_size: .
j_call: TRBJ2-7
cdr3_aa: CASSLSTGSTYEQYF
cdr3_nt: TGTGCCAGCAGCTTAAGTACAGGGAGCACCTACGAGCAGTACTTC

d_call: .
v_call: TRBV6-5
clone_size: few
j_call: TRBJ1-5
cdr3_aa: CASRAGLSNQPQHF
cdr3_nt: TGTGCCAGCAGGGCAGGGTTGAGCAATCAGCCCCAGCATTTT

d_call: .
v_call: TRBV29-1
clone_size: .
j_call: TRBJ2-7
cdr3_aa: CSVEADLSYEQYF
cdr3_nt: TGCAGCGTTGAGGCGGATCTCTCCTACGAGCAGTACTTC

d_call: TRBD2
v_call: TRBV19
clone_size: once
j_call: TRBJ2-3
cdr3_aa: CASSMELAGYTQYF
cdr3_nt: TGTGCCAGTAGTATGGAACTAGCGGGTTATACGCAGTATTTT

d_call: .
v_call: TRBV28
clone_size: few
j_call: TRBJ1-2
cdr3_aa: CASSLLRNYGYTF
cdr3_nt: TGTGCCAGCAGTTTACTCCGGAACTATGGCTACACCTTC